This T cell receptor beta chain was retrieved from a study of PD-L1 blockade in urothelial cancer. Urothelial carcinoma in patients was locally advanced or metastatic. CDR3 length: 11 residues. Between the trimmed V and J ends, which lost 5 bases and 6 bases, there was a span of 11 bases. In germline, CDR1 is DFQATT, CDR2 SNEGSKA (reference sequence). Here immunoSEQ multiplex PCR was the method, and the copy in TCRdb shows in-frame clones only, minus some. Of about 84,000 clones listed, more than 90% are singletons. In regard to this clone: Its specificity is not known.

Overall study results and limits: Tumor-associated clones in blood expanded more at 3 weeks in durable-benefit patients.

Sample: PBMCs, taken around atezolizumab (anti-PD-L1) treatment. The gene calls are TRBV20-1 and TRBJ2-7; unclear D gene. This TCR was sampled from a man aged 55-75 years with urothelial cancer. For the CDR3, the DNA is TGCAGTGCTCCGTACTTCGGCGAGCAGTACTTC. Encoded protein: CSAPYFGEQYF.